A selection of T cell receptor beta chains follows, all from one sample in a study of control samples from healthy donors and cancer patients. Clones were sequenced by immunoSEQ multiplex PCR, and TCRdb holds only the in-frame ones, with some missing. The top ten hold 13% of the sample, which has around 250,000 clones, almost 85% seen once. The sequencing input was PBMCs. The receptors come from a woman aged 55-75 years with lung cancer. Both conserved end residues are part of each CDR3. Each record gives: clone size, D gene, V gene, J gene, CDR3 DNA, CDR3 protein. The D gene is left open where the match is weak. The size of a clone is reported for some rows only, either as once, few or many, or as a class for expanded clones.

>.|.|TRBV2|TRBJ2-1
TGTGCCAGCAGTGAACAGGGCGGAGTCTACAATGAGCAGTTCTTC
CASSEQGGVYNEQFF
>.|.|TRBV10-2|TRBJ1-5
TGCGCCAGCGAGAGGCAGCGCAATCAGCCCCAGCATTTT
CASERQRNQPQHF
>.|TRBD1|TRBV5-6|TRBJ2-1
TGTGCCAGCAGCTCGGGACAGGGACATTACAATGAGCAGTTCTTC
CASSSGQGHYNEQFF
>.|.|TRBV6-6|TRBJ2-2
TGTGCCAGCAGGCCCGCCTCCGGCGCGACCGGGGAGCTGTTTTTT
CASRPASGATGELFF
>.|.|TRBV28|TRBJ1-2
TGTGCCAGCAGTTTTACGGGGCCTAACTATGGCTACACCTTC
CASSFTGPNYGYTF
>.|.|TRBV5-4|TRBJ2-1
TGTGCCAGCAGCTTGGCCGGGGGAAGCTCCTACAATGAGCAGTTCTTC
CASSLAGGSSYNEQFF
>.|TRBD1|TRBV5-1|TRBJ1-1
TGCGCCAGCAGCCCCTTCGACAGGGTGAGAACGAACACTGAAGCTTTCTTT
CASSPFDRVRTNTEAFF
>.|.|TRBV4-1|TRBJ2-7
TGCGCCAGCGCACGGGGACAAGGTCCCTACGAGCAGTACTTC
CASARGQGPYEQYF
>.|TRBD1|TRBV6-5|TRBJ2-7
TGTGCCAGCAGCCATGGGACAGGCGGTGAGCAGTACTTC
CASSHGTGGEQYF
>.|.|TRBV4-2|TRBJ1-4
TGTGCCAGCAGCCAAGTATCCCAGGGGACTCGAAAACTGTTTTTT
CASSQVSQGTRKLFF
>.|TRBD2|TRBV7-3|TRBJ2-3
TGTGCCAGCAGCCCGGGACTAGCGGGGGGCTCAGATACGCAGTATTTT
CASSPGLAGGSDTQYF
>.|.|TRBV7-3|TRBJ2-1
TGTGCCAGCTCCCGACTGGGGTCGAGCTCCTACAATGAGCAGTTCTTC
CASSRLGSSSYNEQFF
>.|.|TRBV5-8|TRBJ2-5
TGTGCCAGCAGCTTAAGGGAGCTATCCCAAGAGACCCAGTACTTC
CASSLRELSQETQYF
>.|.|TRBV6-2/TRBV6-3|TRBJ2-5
TGTGCCAGCAGCCACGCGAGGGGACAAGAGACCCAGTACTTC
CASSHARGQETQYF
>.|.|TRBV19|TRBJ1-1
TGTGCCAGTAGTAGAGGGGGGCCTGAAGCTTTCTTT
CASSRGGPEAFF
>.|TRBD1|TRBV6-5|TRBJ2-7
TGTGCCAGCAGCCCCCGGGACAGGGGCTACGAGCAGTACTTC
CASSPRDRGYEQYF
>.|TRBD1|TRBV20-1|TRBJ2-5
TGCAGTGCTAGTTGGCCAGGGGGAAAGACCCAGTACTTC
CSASWPGGKTQYF
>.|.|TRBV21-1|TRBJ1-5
TGTGCCAGCAGCAAATCACGCTCGTTCGGTCAGCCCCAGCATTTT
CASSKSRSFGQPQHF
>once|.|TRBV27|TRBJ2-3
TGTGCCAGTCACAATCCTGATAGCACAGATACGCAGTATTTT
CASHNPDSTDTQYF
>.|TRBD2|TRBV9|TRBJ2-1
TGTGCCAGCAGCGGACTAGCGGGGGGCTACAATGAGCAGTTCTTC
CASSGLAGGYNEQFF
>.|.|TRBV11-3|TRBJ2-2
TGTGCCAGCAGCTCCCTTTCGTACACCGGGGAGCTGTTTTTT
CASSSLSYTGELFF
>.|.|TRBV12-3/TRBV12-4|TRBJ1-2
TGTGCCAGCAGCAGGGGCTATGGCTACACCTTC
CASSRGYGYTF
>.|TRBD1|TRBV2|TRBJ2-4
TGTGCCAGCAGTCGTGGGACAGCATTACTAGCCAAAAACATTCAGTACTTC
CASSRGTALLAKNIQYF
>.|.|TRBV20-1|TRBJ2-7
TGCAGTGCTAGAGATAACGAGCAGTACTTC
CSARDNEQYF